The 29 T cell receptor beta chains below come from one sample, sequenced in a study of blood T cell repertoires in COVID-19. Some clones are missing from TCRdb's copy, which holds only in-frame ones; the method was immunoSEQ multiplex PCR. The repertoire holds 190,000 or so clones, approximately 86% seen once, with about 2.5% in the top ten. The sample taken for sequencing was peripheral blood. The receptors come from a man between 35 and 55 years old with active or convalescent COVID-19.

This chain links TRBV2 with TRBJ2-7, with 11 bases identical to TRBD1. The V gene's germline CDR1 is SNHLY and CDR2 FYNNEI. J lost 5 bases, V lost 10 bases, and 13 bases had no gene match. The CDR3 has 15 residues. CDR3 in amino acids: CATGSRGTGGDEQYF. The CDR3 DNA reads as TGTGCCACCGGGTCTAGAGGGACAGGGGGGGACGAGCAGTACTTC.

This chain connects TRBV7-9 to TRBJ1-4; the D is unclear. There are 16 residues in the CDR3. Between the trimmed V and J ends, which lost 3 bases and 0 bases, there was a span of 11 bases. CDR1 SEHNR and CDR2 FQNEAQ come from the germline V gene (reference sequence). DNA for the CDR3: TGTGCCAGCAGCTTTTTAGTATCTGCAACTAATGAAAAACTGTTTTTT. It is translated as CASSFLVSATNEKLFF.

This chain joins TRBV5-4 and TRBJ2-1; the D gene is possibly TRBD1 (6 bases). Trimming took off 6 bases at V and 10 bases at J, with 20 bases between the two ends. This CDR3 contains 14 residues. Germline CDR1 reads SGHNT; CDR2 reads YYREEE (reference sequence). CDR3 in amino acids: CASNWAGALGEQFF. CDR3 nucleotide sequence: TGTGCCAGCAATTGGGCAGGGGCCCTCGGGGAGCAGTTCTTC.

CDR3 protein: CASSFGMGAYEQYF. CDR3 coding DNA: TGTGCCAGCAGTTTTGGTATGGGGGCATACGAGCAGTACTTC. The chain combines TRBV28 with TRBJ2-7; a possible D gene is TRBD1 (6 bases). The germline gives CDR1 MDHEN, CDR2 SYDVKM. This CDR3 is built from 14 residues. The V and J ends lost 3 bases and 4 bases respectively, with 13 bases between them.

The chain recombines TRBV12-3 or TRBV12-4 with TRBJ1-2; D remains ambiguous. Between the trimmed V and J ends, which lost 3 bases and 8 bases, there was a span of 13 bases. The length of the CDR3 is 13 residues. CDR3 sequence: CASSFGISRGYTF. Written as DNA, the CDR3 is TGTGCCAGCAGTTTCGGCATCTCGCGGGGCTACACCTTC.

The chain combines TRBV7-9 with TRBJ2-5; a weak D match, TRBD1 (6 bases). The CDR3 loop spans 14 amino acids. In germline, CDR1 is SEHNR, CDR2 FQNEAQ (reference sequence). Trimming took off 3 bases at V and 5 bases at J, with 13 bases between the two ends. The CDR3 sequence is CASSFSGAGETQYF. CDR3 bases: TGTGCCAGCAGCTTTTCAGGGGCTGGGGAGACCCAGTACTTC.

The rearrangement uses TRBV29-1 and TRBJ1-1, with D maybe TRBD1 (6 bases). V lost 8 bases and J 1 base, leaving 14 bases between the germline ends. The CDR3 loop spans 13 amino acids. The V gene's germline CDR1 is SQVTM and CDR2 ANQGSEA. CDR3 region: CSPRGAGNTEAFF. The DNA for the CDR3 is TGCAGCCCCCGGGGGGCAGGGAACACTGAAGCTTTCTTT.

V gene TRBV12-3 or TRBV12-4 combines with J gene TRBJ2-1; the D gene is possibly TRBD1 (5 bases). The CDR3 runs to 13 residues. Trimming removed 10 bases from V and 2 bases from J, with 12 bases in between. CDR3 sequence: CATRQTPYNEQFF. CDR3 DNA: TGTGCCACCCGACAGACCCCCTACAATGAGCAGTTCTTC.

This clone was counted once. This rearrangement joins TRBV27 to TRBJ1-5; TRBD1 might be the D (5 bases). The ends were cut back, 5 bases at V and 6 bases at J, with 8 bases in the middle. The germline V gene has CDR1 MNHEY and CDR2 SMNVEV (reference sequence). The CDR3 totals 12 residues. The CDR3 protein is CASSPGGQPQHF. The CDR3 region has the DNA TGTGCCAGCAGTCCCGGGGGTCAGCCCCAGCATTTT.

This clone came up a few times. V is TRBV4-2 and J is TRBJ1-5, with 11 bases matching TRBD1. Losses at the gene ends were 4 bases for V and 5 bases for J; bases not matched to a gene: 7. In germline, CDR1 is LGHNA, CDR2 YNFKEQ. The CDR3 runs to 16 residues. The chain's CDR3 is CASSLSTGQGDQPQHF. CDR3 in DNA: TGTGCCAGCAGCCTTAGTACGGGACAGGGGGATCAGCCCCAGCATTTT.

The chain has TRBV7-9 and TRBJ1-1; D possibly corresponds to TRBD1 (5 bases). CDR3 length equals 18 residues. V lost 5 bases and J lost 2, with 24 bases in between. Looked up from germline, CDR1 is SEHNR and CDR2 is FQNEAQ (reference sequence). CDR3 amino acids: CASSTWVGRDGSNTEAFF. The CDR3 nucleotides read TGTGCCAGCAGCACATGGGTGGGGCGGGATGGTTCCAACACTGAAGCTTTCTTT.

This clone showed up just once. V and J are TRBV6-5 and TRBJ2-7; 8 bases match TRBD1. Germline values: CDR1 MNHEY, CDR2 SVGAGI. V lost 7 bases, J lost 1 base, and 9 bases stayed unmatched. The CDR3 is made up of 15 amino acids. The CDR3 sequence is CASIRDGTGSYEQYF. In nucleotides, the CDR3 is TGTGCCAGCATCAGAGATGGGACAGGATCCTACGAGCAGTACTTC.

The V and J genes are TRBV5-4 and TRBJ2-1, with D possibly matching TRBD2 (6 bases). Germline V lookup: CDR1 SGHNT, CDR2 YYREEE (reference sequence). The V gene lost 4 bases and the J gene lost 2 bases, with 16 bases spanning the gap. The CDR3 length is 16 residues. Here the CDR3 DNA reads TGTGCCAGCAGCAATCCGGCGGGGTTGACCTACAATGAGCAGTTCTTC. Amino acid sequence: CASSNPAGLTYNEQFF.

The chain uses TRBV13 and TRBJ1-4, with D possibly being TRBD1 (6 bases). Germline CDR1 PRHDT, CDR2 FYEKMQ (reference sequence). Trimming shortened V by 5 bases and J by 4 bases, and 14 bases separated the two germline ends. The CDR3 contains 15 residues. The CDR3 loop reads CASSLRQEFNEKLFF. The CDR3 region has the DNA TGTGCCAGCAGCCTGAGACAGGAGTTTAATGAAAAACTGTTTTTT. The whole variable domain, filled in from reference TRBV13 and TRBJ1-4, reads AAGVIQSPRHLIKEKRETATLKCYPIPRHDTVYWYQQGPGQDPQFLISFYEKMQSDKGSIPDRFSAQQFSDYHSELNMSSLELGDSALYFCASSLRQEFNEKLFFGSGTQLSVL.

In its sample, this clone was seen a few times. CDR3 protein: CASSYSGGGEKLFF. The CDR3, as DNA: TGTGCCAGCAGTTACTCAGGCGGAGGGGAAAAACTGTTTTTT. The chain joins TRBV6-5 to TRBJ1-4; unclear D gene. The CDR3 is 14 residues long. Germline assignment: CDR1 MNHEY and CDR2 SVGAGI. The V and J ends lost 0 bases and 8 bases respectively, with 10 bases between them.

The chain employs TRBV6-1 and TRBJ1-6, with 8 bases lining up with TRBD1. Germline V gene sequence: CDR1 MNHNS, CDR2 SASEGT. CDR3 length: 19 residues. Losses at the gene ends were 4 bases for V and 0 bases for J; bases not matched to a gene: 11. The CDR3 region is CASSGPRDRSFSYNSPLHF. CDR3 bases: TGTGCCAGCAGTGGACCCCGGGACAGGAGCTTCTCCTATAATTCACCCCTCCACTTT.

The V gene is TRBV13, the J gene TRBJ1-2; a possible D gene is TRBD1 (6 bases). Germline CDR1 reads PRHDT; CDR2 reads FYEKMQ (reference sequence). This CDR3 spans 17 amino acids. With 5 bases removed from V and 5 bases from J, the gap between germline ends came to 24 bases. The CDR3 region has the DNA TGTGCCAGCAGCGCAGGGGTACTGGACCGAGTACTTTATGGCTACACCTTC. Translating it yields CASSAGVLDRVLYGYTF.

V gene TRBV4-3 combines with J gene TRBJ2-1; maybe TRBD1 (6 bases). V was clipped by 2 bases and J by 8 bases, with 16 bases between them. Per germline, CDR1 LGHNA and CDR2 YSLEER. CDR3 size: 15 residues. The CDR3 DNA sequence: TGCGCCAGCAGCCAAATATCCACAGGGTCCCATGAGCAGTTCTTC. The encoded protein is CASSQISTGSHEQFF.

V usage is TRBV15 and J usage is TRBJ1-5; 7 nucleotides align to TRBD1. The CDR3 sequence is 16 residues long. The germline gives CDR1 LNHNV, CDR2 YYDKDF (reference sequence). With 1 base clipped from V and 7 bases from J, the junction kept 10 bases outside the gene matches. The CDR3 nucleotides read TGTGCCACCAGCAGAGGGGGGCAGGGGGGAAACCAGCCCCAGCATTTT. Protein: CATSRGGQGGNQPQHF. The entire variable domain, with the rest obtained from reference TRBV15 and TRBJ1-5, is as follows: DAMVIQNPRYQVTQFGKPVTLSCSQTLNHNVMYWYQQKSSQAPKLLFHYYDKDFNNEADTPDNFQSRRPNTSFCFLDIRSPGLGDTAMYLCATSRGGQGGNQPQHFGDGTRLSIL.

This clone came up once. The V and J genes are TRBV5-6 and TRBJ2-1, with TRBD2 identical over 8 bases. The CDR3 runs to 18 residues. Germline V lookup: CDR1 SGHDT, CDR2 YYEEEE. V gave up 0 bases and J gave up 4 bases; unmatched junction bases: 12. CDR3 in DNA: TGTGCCAGCAGCTTGGAGCGGGGGACCCAAATTTCATACAATGAGCAGTTCTTC. The encoded protein is CASSLERGTQISYNEQFF.

The rearrangement uses TRBV6-6 and TRBJ1-1; D is possibly TRBD1 (6 bases). The CDR3 consists of 16 residues. Looked up from germline, CDR1 is MNHNY and CDR2 is SVGAGI (reference sequence). The V and J ends lost 2 bases and 0 bases respectively, with 13 bases between them. The DNA for the CDR3 is TGTGCCAGCAGTTACCTGGACAGTTCCATGAACACTGAAGCTTTCTTT. Its translation: CASSYLDSSMNTEAFF.

J is TRBJ2-2 and V is TRBV27; tentatively, D is TRBD1 (6 bases). This CDR3 has 13 residues. Trimming cost V 10 bases and J 2 bases, with 11 bases left between them. In germline, CDR1 is MNHEY, CDR2 SMNVEV (reference sequence). The CDR3 nucleotides read TGTGCCACTTGGGGACAAAACACCGGGGAGCTGTTTTTT. It is translated as CATWGQNTGELFF.

V and J are TRBV7-8 and TRBJ2-7, with TRBD2 matching over 9 bases. CDR1 is SGHVS and CDR2 is FQNEAQ in the germline V gene. V gave up 4 bases and J gave up 6 bases; unmatched junction bases: 7. The CDR3 has 14 residues. CDR3 coding DNA: TGTGCCAGCAGCTGGCGGGAGGGATCGGGCGAGCAGTACTTC. This gives the protein CASSWREGSGEQYF.

V usage is TRBV6-2 or TRBV6-3 and J usage is TRBJ1-5, with D perhaps TRBD1 (5 bases). From germline, CDR1 is MNHEY and CDR2 SVGEGT. The ends were cut back, 2 bases at V and 2 bases at J, with 7 bases in the middle. CDR3 length: 14 amino acids. The CDR3 here is CASSYAGGNQPQHF. The CDR3 region has the DNA TGTGCCAGCAGTTACGCGGGGGGCAATCAGCCCCAGCATTTT.

The chain employs TRBV2 and TRBJ1-2; perhaps TRBD1 as D (5 bases). With 1 base removed from V and 4 bases from J, the gap between germline ends came to 7 bases. The germline CDR1 and CDR2 sequences are SNHLY and FYNNEI. This CDR3 is built from 13 residues. CDR3 loop: CASSEDRSYGYTF. The CDR3 DNA reads TGTGCCAGCAGTGAAGACAGGAGCTATGGCTACACCTTC.

Of note for this clone: An end of the junction does not agree with germline; a read error may underlie this. The chain has TRBV7-7 and TRBJ2-1, with 11 bases identical to TRBD2. The CDR3 runs to 15 residues. CDR1 is SSHAT, CDR2 FNYEAQ, per germline (reference sequence). DNA of the CDR3: TGTGCTAGCAGCCCGACTAGCGGGGCTAACAATGAGCAGTTCTTC. It encodes CASSPTSGANNEQFF.

The genes are TRBV12-3 or TRBV12-4 and TRBJ1-1; 7 positions match TRBD1. The CDR3 length is 13 residues. J lost 6 bases, V lost 6 bases, and 7 bases had no gene match. CDR3 nucleotide sequence: TGTGCCAGCAGACCTACGACAGGGTCTGAAGCTTTCTTT. Amino acids: CASRPTTGSEAFF.

The chain links TRBV5-5 to TRBJ2-3; TRBD2 is a possible D gene (6 bases). This CDR3 comprises 15 residues. Germline CDR1 reads SGHKS; CDR2 reads YYEKEE (reference sequence). V was pared by 4 bases and J by 6 bases, with 18 bases between. CDR3: CASSHPGGASDTQYF. DNA for the CDR3: TGTGCCAGCAGCCATCCCGGGGGTGCCTCGGATACGCAGTATTTT.

This clone is a singleton in its sample. The CDR3 region is CASSPSQGVGELFF. The DNA for the CDR3 is TGTGCCAGCAGCCCGAGCCAGGGGGTCGGGGAGCTGTTTTTT. The rearrangement joins TRBV3-1 (or the pseudogene TRBV3-2) to TRBJ2-2; 7 bases fit TRBD1. V trimming: 4 bases; J trimming: 7 bases; junction bases outside the gene matches: 6. CDR1 is LGHDT, CDR2 YNNKEL, per germline (reference sequence). The CDR3 contains 14 residues.